Below, 6 T cell receptor beta chains from the same sample are listed, as sequenced in a study of blood T cells in healthy people across ages. Combining a sample-barcoded 5' primer with a J-beta primer mix, a second PCR ran for about 7 to 12 cycles. TCRdb itself ran the 5' RACE reads through MiXCR, one entry per CDR3 protein. Of roughly 2 million distinct CDR3 sequences detected, about 50% appear once; the ten largest clones hold less than 2.5%. Input material: blood. The receptor set was obtained from a woman aged 40-49 years in good health.

The rearrangement joins TRBV5-1 to TRBJ2-2; a possible D gene is TRBD2 (7 bases). The V gene lost 0 bases and the J gene lost 0 bases, with 9 bases spanning the gap. The germline gives CDR1 SGHRS, CDR2 YFSETQ. This CDR3 spans 16 amino acids. CDR3 sequence: CASSLAGGPNTGELFF. The CDR3 nucleotides are TGCGCCAGCAGCTTGGCCGGGGGGCCGAACACCGGGGAGCTGTTTTTT.

This clonotype was seen only a few times. The chain has TRBV15 and TRBJ1-6; D gene unclear. The CDR3 covers 18 residues. Germline loops: CDR1 LNHNV, CDR2 YYDKDF (reference sequence). V was clipped by 3 bases and J by 0 bases, with 15 bases between them. The CDR3 bases are TGTGCCACCAGCAGCCTACGTCACGGGAGCTCCTATAATTCACCCCTCCACTTT. It yields the protein CATSSLRHGSSYNSPLHF. Together with reference TRBV15 and TRBJ1-6, the CDR3 gives the full variable domain: DAMVIQNPRYQVTQFGKPVTLSCSQTLNHNVMYWYQQKSSQAPKLLFHYYDKDFNNEADTPDNFQSRRPNTSFCFLDIRSPGLGDTAMYLCATSSLRHGSSYNSPLHFGNGTRLTVT.

The chain recombines TRBV5-1 with TRBJ2-1; a weak D match, TRBD1 (5 bases). Germline V gene sequence: CDR1 SGHRS, CDR2 YFSETQ. V shed 0 bases and J shed 5 bases, with 9 bases lying between them. This CDR3 region has 14 residues. For the CDR3, the DNA is TGCGCCAGCAGCTTGGGGGGCGTTAACAATGAGCAGTTCTTC. It translates to CASSLGGVNNEQFF.

V usage is TRBV12-3 or TRBV12-4 and J usage is TRBJ1-6; the D is unclear. This CDR3 is 12 amino acids long. V shed 8 bases and J shed 7 bases, with 9 bases lying between them. The DNA of the CDR3 is TGTGCCAGCTCGCGGAGCAATTCACCCCTCCACTTT. Translating it yields CASSRSNSPLHF.

This clonotype was counted a few times. The chain carries TRBV20-1 and TRBJ1-5, with a tentative D call TRBD1 (6 bases). With 6 bases removed from V and 1 base from J, the gap between germline ends came to 10 bases. The CDR3 is made up of 13 amino acids. Germline loops: CDR1 DFQATT, CDR2 SNEGSKA (reference sequence). The CDR3 spells CSALRGSNQPQHF. The CDR3, as DNA: TGCAGTGCCCTGAGGGGGAGCAATCAGCCCCAGCATTTT.

This clonotype came up a few times. V usage is TRBV4-3 and J usage is TRBJ1-6; tentatively, D is TRBD1 (5 bases). Trimming removed 0 bases from V and 7 bases from J, with 13 bases in between. This CDR3 is 16 amino acids long. The germline V gene encodes CDR1 LGHNA and CDR2 YSLEER. The CDR3 here is CASSQEGGTQNSPLHF. In DNA form, the CDR3 reads TGCGCCAGCAGCCAAGAGGGTGGGACGCAGAATTCACCCCTCCACTTT.